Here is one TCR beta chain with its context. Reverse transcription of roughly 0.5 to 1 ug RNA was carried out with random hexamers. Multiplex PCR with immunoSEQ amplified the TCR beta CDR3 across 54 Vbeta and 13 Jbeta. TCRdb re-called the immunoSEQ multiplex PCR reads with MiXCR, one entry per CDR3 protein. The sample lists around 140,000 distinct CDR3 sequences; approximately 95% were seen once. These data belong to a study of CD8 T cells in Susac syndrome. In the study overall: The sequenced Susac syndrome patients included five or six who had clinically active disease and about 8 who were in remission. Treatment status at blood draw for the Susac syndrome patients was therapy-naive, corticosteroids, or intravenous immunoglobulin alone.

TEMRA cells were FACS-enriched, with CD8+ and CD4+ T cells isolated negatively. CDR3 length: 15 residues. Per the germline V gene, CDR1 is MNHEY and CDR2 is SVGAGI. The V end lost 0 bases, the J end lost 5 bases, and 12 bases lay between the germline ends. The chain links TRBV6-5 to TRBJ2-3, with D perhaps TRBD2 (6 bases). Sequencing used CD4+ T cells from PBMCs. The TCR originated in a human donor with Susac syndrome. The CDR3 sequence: CASSYSGLHRDTQYF. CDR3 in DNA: TGTGCCAGCAGTTACTCGGGACTTCATCGAGATACGCAGTATTTT.